This TCR beta chain is from a study of T cells in Graves' hyperthyroidism and ophthalmopathy (dated 2019 in TCRdb). Background for the entire study: Peripheral blood samples were taken at the time of initial diagnosis, prior to any treatment. Prospective prediction of ophthalmopathy was tested in an independent validation cohort consisting of some 18 hyperthyroidism patients and 15 to 17 patients who later progressed to ophthalmopathy. After sampling, hyperthyroidism patients received methimazole starting at 30 mg daily, and ophthalmopathy patients received high-dose intravenous methylprednisolone. The roughly 90 discovery patients were divided at random into training and test sets in a 7:3 ratio. The study also compared thyroid tissue and blood T-cell repertoires from 5 to 7 Graves' hyperthyroidism patients. A discovery cohort of about 96 patients, 43 with Graves' ophthalmopathy and approximately 55 with stable Graves' hyperthyroidism, was used to find distinguishing TCR V-J signatures. According to the paper, TCR Vbeta CDR3 sequencing was carried out on some 140 peripheral blood samples, which came from approximately 41 ophthalmopathy, under 80 hyperthyroidism and some 17 progressor patients.

This clonotype has a count of ten or more. This clone's antigen is unknown. No base-level quality is on record; no much larger clone is a single base apart. Ophthalmopathy patients had moderately to severely active disease, Clinical Activity Score of at least 3, NOSPECS grade of at least 4, and duration under 3 months. Patients with uncontrolled infections, other autoimmune diseases, pregnancy or lactation were excluded. Diagnoses were established on the basis of clinical symptoms, serum thyroxine and TRAb, thyroid ultrasound, and orbital computed tomography. PBMCs were separated from roughly 10 ml of fresh peripheral blood using Ficoll-Paque density gradient centrifugation. Total RNA was extracted using Trizol reagent, and RNA quality was assessed on an Agilent 2100 Bioanalyzer. From the germline V gene, CDR1 is SGHRS and CDR2 is YFSETQ. Taken from cysteine to phenylalanine, the CDR3 has 13 residues. Just the 39-base CDR3 DNA is kept, in frame starting at base 1. Cut back by 4 bases and 2 bases, the V and J ends lie 9 bases apart.

Study-wide findings and limitations: Sample size was not statistically predetermined, and blinding of investigators to group allocation was not performed. Most expanded thyroid clonotypes (frequency above 0.001) were also found in blood, which suggests that blood repertoires may mirror thyroid immune responses. In validation, the model predicted progression to ophthalmopathy a median of roughly six months before onset, with about 71% sensitivity and around 76% specificity. In cross-validation, a model built on a 13 V-J signature told ophthalmopathy apart from stable hyperthyroidism with roughly 87% sensitivity and about 81% specificity, and in testing the same model reached 80%/75%.

TCR beta CDR3 regions were amplified from RNA transcripts. The first round of RT-PCR for the TCR CDR3 was performed with the HTBI primer set and the Qiagen OneStep RT-PCR kit. Libraries were constructed in a second round of multiplex PCR, after which size selection and purification were performed. Paired-end sequencing of the libraries was performed with 100 bp reads on an Illumina HiSeq2000. The study's processing was this. SOAPnuke was used to process the raw data, removing reads that contained adapters or uncalled bases, had a mean Phred below 15, or lacked an exact match to the constant primer or identifier. High-quality paired reads were merged using COPE v1.2.5, and each unique nucleotide sequence was defined as a clonotype. MiTCR v1.1 was used to align clonotypes to the IMGT TRBV, TRBD and TRBJ reference segments. Only V-J combinations with frequency above 0.0001, covering 99.2% of repertoires, were analysed. The TCS score was defined as F50 (clonal expansion) divided by E x V (chaos), with BLOSUM62-based TCRdist calculated between CDR3 peptides within each V-J. Welch's t-statistics and random forest reduced several hundred V-J features to some 14, which were used in a naive Bayes classifier (R e1071). TCRdb redid the processing of the public reads, applying fastp at Q25 and MiXCR, and retained in-frame beta chains. Identical CDR3 protein sequences are pooled into one entry, listed with their most common genes and DNA. The V and J calls and clone size come from TCRdb's table, not from the authors' own analysis. For this sample the table gives over 350,000 distinct CDR3 sequences, of which about 18% were detected only once. 35% to 50% of the sample rests with the top ten.

The sequenced sample consisted of blood. The sequence is built from TRBV5-1 and TRBJ1-2, with the D gene not confidently named. The receptor comes from a man between 18 and 35 years old with Graves' ophthalmopathy. The CDR3 sequence is CASSDTGNYGYTF. The DNA sequence is given as TGCGCCAGCAGCGACACTGGGAACTATGGCTACACCTTC.